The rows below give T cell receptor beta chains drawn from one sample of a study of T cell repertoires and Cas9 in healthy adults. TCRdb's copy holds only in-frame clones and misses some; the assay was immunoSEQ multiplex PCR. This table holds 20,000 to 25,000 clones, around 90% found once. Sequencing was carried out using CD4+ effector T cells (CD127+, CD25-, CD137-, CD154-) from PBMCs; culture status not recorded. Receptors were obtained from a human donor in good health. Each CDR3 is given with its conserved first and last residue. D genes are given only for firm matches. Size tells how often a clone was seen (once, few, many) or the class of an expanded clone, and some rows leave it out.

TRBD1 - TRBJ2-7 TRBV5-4 CASSSQGALYEQYF TGTGCCAGCAGCTCGCAGGGGGCCCTCTACGAGCAGTACTTC
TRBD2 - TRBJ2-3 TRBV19 CASSIRLAGDVGDTQYF TGTGCCAGTAGTATTAGGTTAGCGGGGGATGTAGGAGATACGCAGTATTTT
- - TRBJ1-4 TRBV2 CASKPFATNEKLFF TGTGCCAGCAAGCCCTTCGCAACTAATGAAAAACTGTTTTTT
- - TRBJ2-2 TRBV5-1 CASSLAPGHTGELFF TGCGCCAGCAGCTTGGCTCCGGGACACACCGGGGAGCTGTTTTTT
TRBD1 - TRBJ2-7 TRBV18 CASSPRQGGGGEQYF TGTGCCAGCTCACCCCGACAGGGGGGGGGCGGGGAGCAGTACTTC
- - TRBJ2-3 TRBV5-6 CASSFPAGPSTDTQYF TGTGCCAGCAGCTTCCCAGCGGGTCCTAGCACAGATACGCAGTATTTT
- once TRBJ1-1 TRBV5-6 CASSLSEWNTEAFF TGTGCCAGCAGCTTGAGTGAATGGAACACTGAAGCTTTCTTT
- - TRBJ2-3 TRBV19 CASSISRGRSDTQYF TGTGCCAGTAGTATATCTCGGGGGCGTTCAGATACGCAGTATTTT
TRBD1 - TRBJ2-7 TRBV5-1 CASSLINTDRADEQYF TGCGCCAGCAGCTTGATAAATACGGACAGGGCTGACGAGCAGTACTTC
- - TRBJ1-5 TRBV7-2 CASSSGPTGNQPQHF TGTGCCAGCAGCTCCGGACCCACTGGCAATCAGCCCCAGCATTTT
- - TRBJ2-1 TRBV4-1 CASSRTRTNEQFF TGCGCCAGCAGCCGAACAAGAACGAATGAGCAGTTCTTC
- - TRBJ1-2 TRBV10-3 CAISESASRGNYYGYTF TGTGCCATCAGTGAGTCGGCGAGCAGGGGAAATTACTATGGCTACACCTTC
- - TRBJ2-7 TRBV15 CATREIGPGYEQYF TGTGCCACCAGGGAGATCGGACCGGGTTACGAGCAGTACTTC
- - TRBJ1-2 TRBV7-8 CASSLSGTAALGVGYTF TGTGCCAGCAGTTTATCCGGGACGGCCGCCCTCGGCGTTGGCTACACCTTC
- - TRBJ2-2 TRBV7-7 CASSRDLENTGELFF TGTGCCAGCAGCCGTGACCTAGAGAACACCGGGGAGCTGTTTTTT